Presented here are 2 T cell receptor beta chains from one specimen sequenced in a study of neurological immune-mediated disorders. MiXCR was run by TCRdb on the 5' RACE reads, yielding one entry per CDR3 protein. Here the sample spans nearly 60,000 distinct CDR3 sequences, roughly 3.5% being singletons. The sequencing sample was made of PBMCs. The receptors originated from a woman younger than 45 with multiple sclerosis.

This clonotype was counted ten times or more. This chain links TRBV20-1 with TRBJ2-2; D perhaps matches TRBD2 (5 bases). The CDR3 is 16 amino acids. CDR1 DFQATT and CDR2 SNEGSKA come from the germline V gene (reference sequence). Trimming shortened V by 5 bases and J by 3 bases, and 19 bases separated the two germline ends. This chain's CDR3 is CSADRAETADTGELFF. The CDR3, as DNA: TGCAGTGCTGATAGAGCGGAAACCGCCGACACCGGGGAGCTGTTTTTT.

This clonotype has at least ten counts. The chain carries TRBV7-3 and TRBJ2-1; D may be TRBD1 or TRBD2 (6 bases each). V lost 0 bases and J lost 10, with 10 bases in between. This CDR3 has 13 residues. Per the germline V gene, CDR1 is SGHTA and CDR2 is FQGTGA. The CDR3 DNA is TGTGCCAGCAGCTTAACGCGGGACACAGAGCAGTTCTTC. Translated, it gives CASSLTRDTEQFF.